The TCR beta chain under discussion was sequenced for a study of tumor and adjacent non-tumor tissue in lung cancer. Study background: The patients, around 9 men and a handful of women, were roughly 30 to 80 with stage I to III disease. Study results and caveats: Shorter survival was associated with higher TCR diversity in tumors. Tumor tissue had significantly higher TCR diversity than normal lung.

Germline V lookup: CDR1 SGHRS, CDR2 YFSETQ. The CDR3 runs 14 residues. V gave up 3 bases and J gave up 3 bases, with 13 bases separating them. The library came from three nested PCR rounds adapted from ARM-PCR protocols. TCRdb re-analysed the multiplex PCR reads in MiXCR, keeping a single row per CDR3 protein. This sample yields 75,000 to 80,000 distinct CDR3 sequences, of which around 80% are seen a single time; about an eighth belongs to the top ten. RNA was extracted from bulk tissue without any cell sorting. This clonotype has just a few counts. Its specificity is unknown. Material: lung tumor tissue. The clonotype was recovered from a woman aged 45-60 years with non-small cell lung cancer. This chain uses TRBV5-1 with TRBJ2-7, with D possibly matching TRBD1 (7 bases). The CDR3 loop is CASSSGRGVYEQYF. The DNA for the CDR3 is TGCGCCAGCAGCTCCGGCAGGGGGGTCTACGAGCAGTACTTC.